This passage covers 19 T cell receptor beta chains from one sample sequenced in a study of CD8 T cells in ankylosing spondylitis. TCRdb recomputed calls from the 5' RACE reads with MiXCR, one row per CDR3 protein. The sample has under 120,000 distinct CDR3 sequences, around 24% seen once. Sequencing used synovial fluid, either unsorted or a sorted T cell fraction (not recorded which). These receptors were collected from a male donor with ankylosing spondylitis.

The chain carries TRBV3-1 and TRBJ2-1, with TRBD2 identical over 7 bases. V lost 0 bases and J lost 4; bases outside the gene matches: 3. The V gene's germline CDR1 is LGHDT and CDR2 YNNKEL (reference sequence). The CDR3 is 15 residues long. CDR3 nucleotides: TGTGCCAGCAGCCAAGAAGCGGGGCCTTACAATGAGCAGTTCTTC. It translates to CASSQEAGPYNEQFF.

This clonotype was seen at least ten times. This chain connects TRBV5-1 to TRBJ2-3, with TRBD2 as a possible D gene (6 bases). CDR1 and CDR2 (germline): SGHRS, YFSETQ. The CDR3 is 14 amino acids. Trimming stripped 4 bases from V and 0 bases from J, with 9 bases between. CDR3 sequence reads: CASSPGGSTDTQYF. CDR3 coding DNA: TGCGCCAGCAGCCCCGGGGGTAGCACAGATACGCAGTATTTT.

This clonotype was observed a few times. V usage is TRBV6-1 and J usage is TRBJ2-2; a possible D gene is TRBD1 (6 bases). The CDR3 loop spans 15 amino acids. Trimming removed 3 bases at V and 2 bases at J, with 10 bases between. Germline CDR1 and CDR2: MNHNS and SASEGT. The CDR3 DNA follows: TGTGCCAGCAGTGAGTCAGGGGTAAACACCGGGGAGCTGTTTTTT. Residues: CASSESGVNTGELFF.

The count of this clonotype is one. The chain employs TRBV4-1 and TRBJ2-3, with a possible D match to TRBD1 (7 bases). Deletions cut 3 bases from V and 0 bases from J, with 13 bases between. The CDR3 loop spans 16 amino acids. Germline V gives CDR1 MGHRA, CDR2 YSYEKL. The CDR3 nucleotides read TGCGCCAGCAGCCATCCCCCAGGGGGGAGCACAGATACGCAGTATTTT. It codes for CASSHPPGGSTDTQYF.

This clonotype has only a few counts. J is TRBJ1-1 and V is TRBV7-9, with D uncertain. The V and J ends lost 7 bases and 0 bases respectively, with 9 bases between them. Germline V CDR1 and CDR2: SEHNR, FQNEAQ (reference sequence). The CDR3 consists of 13 residues. CDR3 nucleotides: TGTGCCAGCAAAATGGGAATGAACACTGAAGCTTTCTTT. It yields the protein CASKMGMNTEAFF.

The chain recombines TRBV6-1 with TRBJ2-3; D is undetermined. The V and J ends lost 0 bases and 0 bases respectively, with 7 bases between them. The V gene's germline CDR1 is MNHNS and CDR2 SASEGT. The CDR3 is made up of 15 amino acids. The CDR3 bases are TGTGCCAGCAGTGAAGCAAGACCCAGCACAGATACGCAGTATTTT. This codes for CASSEARPSTDTQYF.

This clonotype has ten or more counts. V usage is TRBV29-1 and J usage is TRBJ2-1; 12 bases line up with TRBD2. This CDR3 is 15 amino acids long. CDR1 SQVTM and CDR2 ANQGSEA come from the germline V gene. After removal of 1 base from V and 8 bases from J, the junction contained 6 bases not matched to a gene. This chain's CDR3 is CSVEVGLAGGDEQFF. The CDR3 DNA reads TGCAGCGTTGAAGTCGGTCTAGCGGGAGGGGATGAGCAGTTCTTC.

This clonotype showed up just once. The chain employs TRBV20-1 and TRBJ2-7, with no clear D. There are 13 residues in the CDR3. V lost 7 bases to trimming and J lost 0 bases, with 13 bases between them. The germline V gene encodes CDR1 DFQATT and CDR2 SNEGSKA (reference sequence). The DNA of the CDR3 is TGCAGTGGGCGGCGCCCTAGCTCCTACGAGCAGTACTTC. Translation: CSGRRPSSYEQYF.

This clonotype showed up just a few times. This chain uses TRBV6-4 with TRBJ2-1; 10 bases align to TRBD1. Germline V gene data show CDR1 as MRHNA and CDR2 as SNTAGT. CDR3 size: 14 residues. The trim removed 4 bases at V and 3 bases at J, leaving 0 bases unmatched. CDR3 DNA sequence: TGTGCCAGCAGTGGGACAGGGGGCTACAATGAGCAGTTCTTC. Amino acid sequence: CASSGTGGYNEQFF.

The gene calls are TRBV5-1 and TRBJ2-3, with 10 nucleotides matching TRBD1. Per the germline V gene, CDR1 is SGHRS and CDR2 is YFSETQ. The CDR3 sequence is 14 residues long. The V and J ends lost 5 bases and 5 bases, in that order; junction bases with no gene match: 5. The CDR3 DNA sequence: TGCGCCAGCAGGTGGGGACAGGGGCAAGATACGCAGTATTTT. This codes for CASRWGQGQDTQYF.

The chain couples TRBV2 to TRBJ2-1; 13 bases match TRBD2. V shed 4 bases and J 2 bases; nucleotides not matched to a gene: 8. The CDR3 sequence is 18 residues long. Germline CDR1 and CDR2: SNHLY and FYNNEI. CDR3: CASSGTSGRGGAYNEQFF. Here the CDR3 DNA reads TGTGCCAGCAGTGGGACTAGCGGGAGAGGAGGGGCCTACAATGAGCAGTTCTTC.

This clonotype was detected a few times. The chain combines TRBV6-1 with TRBJ1-5; 7 positions agree with TRBD1. V lost 8 bases, J lost 6 bases, and 4 bases stayed unmatched. This CDR3 comprises 12 residues. CDR1 and CDR2 (germline): MNHNS, SASEGT. The CDR3 nucleotides read TGTGCCAGCGCGCCAGGGGGTCAGCCCCAGCATTTT. Residues: CASAPGGQPQHF.

The gene calls are TRBV27 and TRBJ2-1; perhaps TRBD2 as D (6 bases). Germline assignment: CDR1 MNHEY and CDR2 SMNVEV (reference sequence). The CDR3 is 14 residues long. V gave up 5 bases and J gave up 4 bases, with 12 bases separating them. This chain's CDR3 is CASSPRGLYNEQFF. Here the CDR3 DNA reads TGTGCCAGCAGTCCGCGGGGACTTTACAATGAGCAGTTCTTC.

This clonotype was detected ten times or more. The rearrangement uses TRBV2 and TRBJ2-6, with D perhaps TRBD1 (5 bases). The CDR3 loop spans 17 amino acids. Between the trimmed V and J ends, which lost 1 base and 0 bases, there was a span of 10 bases. Germline V gives CDR1 SNHLY, CDR2 FYNNEI. The CDR3 reads CASSEEGVFSGANVLTF. For the CDR3, the DNA is TGTGCCAGCAGTGAAGAAGGGGTTTTCTCTGGGGCCAACGTCCTGACTTTC.

This chain links TRBV13 with TRBJ2-1; tentatively, D is TRBD2 (6 bases). CDR1 and CDR2 (germline): PRHDT, FYEKMQ (reference sequence). V was cut by 1 base and J by 3 bases, with 13 bases left in between. This CDR3 is 16 amino acids long. Here the CDR3 reads CASSLDRDSFYNEQFF. DNA for the CDR3: TGTGCCAGCAGCTTAGATCGGGACTCCTTCTACAATGAGCAGTTCTTC.

V gene TRBV11-3 combines with J gene TRBJ2-5; D remains ambiguous. Looked up from germline, CDR1 is SGHNT and CDR2 is YENEEA. Trimming left V 0 bases short and J 2 bases short, with 4 bases between. This CDR3 contains 13 residues. The chain's CDR3 is CASSLDGQETQYF. CDR3 bases: TGTGCCAGCAGCTTAGACGGACAAGAGACCCAGTACTTC.

The chain couples TRBV27 to TRBJ2-5; D perhaps matches TRBD2 (6 bases). The CDR3 has 13 residues. The V and J ends lost 6 bases and 4 bases respectively, with 12 bases between them. Germline V gene sequence: CDR1 MNHEY, CDR2 SMNVEV (reference sequence). The CDR3, as DNA: TGTGCCAGCAGCCGGGGAGGAAGAGAGACCCAGTACTTC. This encodes CASSRGGRETQYF.

The chain recombines TRBV20-1 with TRBJ2-1; no definite D call. CDR3 length: 14 residues. In germline, CDR1 is DFQATT, CDR2 SNEGSKA (reference sequence). V was clipped by 1 base and J by 8 bases, with 15 bases between them. The CDR3 protein is CSARALIGIYEQFF. As DNA, the CDR3 is TGCAGTGCTAGAGCTCTTATAGGGATCTATGAGCAGTTCTTC.

This clonotype has ten or more counts. CDR3 amino acids: CSARTSGSSYNEQFF. DNA of the CDR3: TGCAGTGCCAGGACTAGCGGGAGCTCCTACAATGAGCAGTTCTTC. The chain links TRBV20-1 to TRBJ2-1; 13 bases fit TRBD2. The length of the CDR3 is 15 residues. V shed 6 bases and J 0 bases; nucleotides not matched to a gene: 2. Germline V gives CDR1 DFQATT, CDR2 SNEGSKA (reference sequence).